Below are 7 T cell receptor beta chains sequenced from a single sample in a study of T cell responses to AZD1222 COVID-19 vaccine. Measured with immunoSEQ multiplex PCR; TCRdb has only the in-frame clones, and not every one. The sample has about 110,000 clones; nearly 90% are singletons. This material consisted of peripheral blood, taken 28 days after the second AZD1222 dose. Receptor source: an adult who received the AZD1222 COVID-19 vaccine.

The chain joins TRBV27 to TRBJ2-3, with 10 bases matching TRBD2. This CDR3 region has 16 residues. Unmatched junction bases numbered 8, after V lost 5 bases and J lost 3 bases. CDR1 is MNHEY, CDR2 SMNVEV, per germline (reference sequence). The CDR3 bases are TGTGCCAGCAGTAACGACCCGGGACTAGCGACAGATACGCAGTATTTT. It is translated as CASSNDPGLATDTQYF.

This clone was picked up one time. This rearrangement joins TRBV24-1 to TRBJ1-4, with 9 nucleotides matching TRBD1. With 3 bases clipped from V and 6 bases from J, the junction kept 4 bases outside the gene matches. CDR1 KGHDR and CDR2 SFDVKD come from the germline V gene. This CDR3 has 15 amino acids. The CDR3 is CATSDKTGGHEKLFF. The CDR3 DNA reads TGTGCCACCAGTGATAAAACAGGGGGCCATGAAAAACTGTTTTTT.

The J gene is TRBJ1-3, the V gene TRBV30; D not certain. V lost 1 base, J lost 11 bases, and 21 bases lay in between. Germline V gives CDR1 GTSNPN, CDR2 SVGIG (reference sequence). The CDR3 covers 15 residues. The CDR3 here is CAWSGEAVPLSPIYF. DNA for the CDR3: TGTGCCTGGAGTGGAGAGGCAGTGCCTCTATCACCCATATATTTT.

CDR3 sequence reads: CASKPQPSPQETQYF. In nucleotides, the CDR3 is TGTGCCAGCAAGCCCCAGCCCAGTCCCCAAGAGACCCAGTACTTC. The chain recombines TRBV2 with TRBJ2-5, with D unresolved. Per germline, CDR1 SNHLY and CDR2 FYNNEI. Trimming cost V 7 bases and J 1 base, with 16 bases left between them. The CDR3 runs 15 residues.

This chain joins TRBV4-1 and TRBJ2-7; D not resolved. The ends were cut back, 3 bases at V and 6 bases at J, with 12 bases in the middle. CDR1 is MGHRA and CDR2 is YSYEKL in the germline V gene. This CDR3 is 13 amino acids long. CDR3 DNA sequence: TGCGCCAGCAGCCACGGACCGGCGTTCGAGCAGTACTTC. It is translated as CASSHGPAFEQYF.

The V call is TRBV4-2, the J call TRBJ2-7; TRBD2 agrees at 7 bases. CDR3 length: 15 residues. Trimming took 1 base from V and 2 from J; bases not matched to a gene: 5. Germline lookup yields CDR1 LGHNA and CDR2 YNFKEQ. This CDR3 reads CASSQVSSGAYEQYF. The CDR3 coding sequence is TGTGCCAGCAGCCAAGTGTCTAGCGGAGCCTACGAGCAGTACTTC.

This chain joins TRBV12-3 or TRBV12-4 and TRBJ1-2; 8 bases align to TRBD1. The CDR3 has 13 residues. V gave up 5 bases and J gave up 4 bases; unmatched junction bases: 3. The CDR3 DNA follows: TGTGCCAGCAGTCCAACAGGGGGCTATGGCTACACCTTC. It encodes CASSPTGGYGYTF.